This note documents a single T cell receptor (beta chain) sequence. The data stem from a study of shared clonotypes between healthy human individuals. The germline V gene has CDR1 MDHEN and CDR2 SYDVKM. V dropped 2 bases and J dropped 6; count of bases not matched to a gene: 9. The CDR3 contains 15 residues. The assay was immunoSEQ multiplex PCR, and TCRdb's table has in-frame clones only and misses some. The sample lists over a million clones; approximately 98% were seen once. This TCR was recovered from a man under 40 in good health. The sequenced sample consisted of naive CD4+ T cells sorted from blood. The sample's subset: CD45RA+ positively selected. The genes are TRBV28 and TRBJ2-7; the match to TRBD2 covers 8 bases. CDR3 amino acids: CASSLPGLGTVEQYF. The CDR3 DNA sequence: TGTGCCAGCAGTTTACCGGGACTAGGAACGGTCGAGCAGTACTTC.